Below, 11 T cell receptor beta chains from the same sample are listed, as sequenced in a study of T-cell reconstitution after alpha-beta-depleted transplantation in children (dated by TCRdb to 2015 to 2016). Libraries were constructed by PCR. Sequencing used an Illumina HiSeq 2500. TCR library preparation used molecular barcoding, with unique molecular identifiers applied to normalize quantification of the TCRbeta repertoire. Using fastp trimming at Q25 and MiXCR clonotype assembly, TCRdb reanalyzed the public sequencing data and kept in-frame beta chains. Rows merge per CDR3 protein into single entries with the most common DNA and genes. The sample table shows fewer than 400,000 distinct CDR3 sequences, and around 20% are seen once. Jointly, the top ten make up 3% to 4.5% of the sample. The sample was PBMCs from the stem cell graft donor, taken from the stem cell graft. The receptors shown here come from a human donor who donated a stem cell graft to a child with acute myeloid leukemia.

The chain employs TRBV28 and TRBJ2-5; 7 bases fit TRBD2. There are 16 residues in the CDR3. Trimming took 1 base from V and 4 from J; bases not matched to a gene: 9. The germline V gene has CDR1 MDHEN and CDR2 SYDVKM. The CDR3, as DNA: TGTGCCAGCAGTTTATCGGGTGGGAGGGCCCGAGAGACCCAGTACTTC. It encodes CASSLSGGRARETQYF.

In its sample, this clonotype was seen many times. V and J are TRBV12-3 or TRBV12-4 and TRBJ2-1; D possibly uses TRBD1 or TRBD2 (5 bases each). Trimming removed 8 bases from V and 5 bases from J, with 19 bases in between. This CDR3 is built from 15 residues. The CDR3 bases are TGTGCCAGCCTGGGCCTGGGGGAAGGAGACAATGAGCAGTTCTTC. This translates into CASLGLGEGDNEQFF.

This clonotype came up a few times. The chain links TRBV5-1 to TRBJ2-7, with 7 bases lining up with TRBD2. J gave up 3 bases and V 0 bases, and 6 bases lay outside the gene matches. Germline V gene sequence: CDR1 SGHRS, CDR2 YFSETQ. The CDR3 length is 15 residues. The chain's CDR3 is CASSLASSGLYEQYF. CDR3 in DNA: TGCGCCAGCAGCTTGGCGTCTAGCGGTCTCTACGAGCAGTACTTC.

This sequence joins TRBV3-1 and TRBJ2-1; a possible D gene is TRBD1 (5 bases). CDR3 length equals 12 residues. Germline CDR1 is LGHDT and CDR2 is YNNKEL (reference sequence). The V gene lost 0 bases and the J gene lost 10 bases, with 7 bases spanning the gap. In DNA, the CDR3 is TGTGCCAGCAGCCAAGACCGACAGGAGCAGTTCTTC. As protein: CASSQDRQEQFF.

This clonotype was counted a few times. The rearrangement uses TRBV4-2 and TRBJ2-7; D gene ambiguous. The germline V and J ends were trimmed by 0 bases and 3 bases, with 6 bases remaining between them. CDR3 length: 13 residues. From germline, CDR1 is LGHNA and CDR2 YNFKEQ. CDR3 protein: CASSQDPDYEQYF. CDR3 DNA: TGTGCCAGCAGCCAAGACCCCGACTACGAGCAGTACTTC.

This clonotype showed up just a few times. The chain has TRBV12-3 or TRBV12-4 and TRBJ1-1, with D perhaps TRBD1 (5 bases). V was cut by 2 bases and J by 3 bases, with 10 bases left in between. The CDR3 runs 14 residues. The CDR3 here is CASSLRGLDTEAFF. The DNA of the CDR3 is TGTGCCAGCAGTTTACGGGGGTTGGACACTGAAGCTTTCTTT.

This clonotype was observed a few times. V and J are TRBV2 and TRBJ2-3; D not certain. V was trimmed by 3 bases and J by 8 bases, leaving 18 bases between them. The germline V gene encodes CDR1 SNHLY and CDR2 FYNNEI. This CDR3 comprises 15 residues. CDR3: CASSDDGLNSGTQYF. CDR3 sequence (DNA): TGTGCCAGCAGTGATGATGGCCTCAATTCGGGTACGCAGTATTTT. The full variable domain, its missing parts supplied by reference TRBV2 and TRBJ2-3, is EPEVTQTPSHQVTQMGQEVILRCVPISNHLYFYWYRQILGQKVEFLVSFYNNEISEKSEIFDDQFSVERPDGSNFTLKIRSTKLEDSAMYFCASSDDGLNSGTQYFGPGTRLTVL.

This clonotype has just a few counts. This rearrangement joins TRBV10-3 to TRBJ2-7; D gene uncertain. This CDR3 spans 12 amino acids. Per the germline V gene, CDR1 is ENHRY and CDR2 is SYGVKD. The V end was cut by 3 bases, the J end by 4 bases, with 7 bases between. The CDR3 nucleotides read TGTGCCATCAGTGATAAGGGTTACGAGCAGTACTTC. It specifies CAISDKGYEQYF.

A few counts support this clonotype. The V call is TRBV20-1, the J call TRBJ2-7, with TRBD2 as a possible D gene (6 bases). The germline CDR1 and CDR2 sequences are DFQATT and SNEGSKA (reference sequence). The CDR3 runs to 16 residues. V lost 0 bases and J 3 bases, leaving 18 bases between the germline ends. In DNA form, the CDR3 reads TGCAGTGCTAGAGATCAACGGGGGAAGCGATACTACGAGCAGTACTTC. The encoded protein is CSARDQRGKRYYEQYF.

The chain couples TRBV12-3 or TRBV12-4 to TRBJ2-7; 7 bases agree with TRBD1. The junction had 5 bases not matched to a gene; V was cut back by 6 bases and J by 6 bases. This CDR3 is 12 amino acids long. This CDR3 reads CASSQGQPEQYF. The CDR3 bases are TGTGCCAGCAGCCAGGGACAGCCCGAGCAGTACTTC.

This clonotype was observed once. The rearrangement uses TRBV28 and TRBJ2-5; 12 bases line up with TRBD2. The junction had 7 bases not matched to a gene; V was cut back by 5 bases and J by 6 bases. There are 15 residues in the CDR3. The germline V gene has CDR1 MDHEN and CDR2 SYDVKM. CDR3 coding DNA: TGTGCCAGCAGTCGCACGCTAGCGGGAGGGAAGACCCAGTACTTC. This encodes CASSRTLAGGKTQYF.